This TCR beta chain is drawn from a study of T cell responses to AZD1222 COVID-19 vaccine. Study summary: Researchers grouped second doses given at about 4 or about 12 weeks into one pool.

Germline CDR1 is SGHRS and CDR2 is YFSETQ. V was pared by 8 bases and J by 1 base, with 15 bases between. The CDR3 totals 14 residues. TCRdb keeps only in-frame clones here, not all; method: immunoSEQ multiplex PCR. The table lists 160,000 or so clones, roughly 92% of them singletons. This chain joins TRBV5-1 and TRBJ1-1; D not certain. Specimen: peripheral blood, collected on day 0 of AZD1222 vaccination. The receptor's source is an adult in good health. CDR3 protein: CASSPEAGNTEAFF. In nucleotides, the CDR3 is TGCGCCAGTTCCCCGGAGGCCGGGAACACTGAAGCTTTCTTT. The variable domain in full, with the rest retrieved from reference TRBV5-1 and TRBJ1-1, is KAGVTQTPRYLIKTRGQQVTLSCSPISGHRSVSWYQQTPGQGLQFLFEYFSETQRNKGNFPGRFSGRQFSNSRSEMNVSTLELGDSALYLCASSPEAGNTEAFFGQGTRLTVV.